Listed below are T cell receptor beta chains from one sample, sequenced in a study of type 1 and type 2 diabetes patients. TCRdb called the multiplex PCR reads again in MiXCR, with one record for every CDR3 protein. The data contain around 300,000 distinct CDR3 sequences, 47% of them seen just once; the ten biggest clones take up roughly 13%. Sequences were obtained from peripheral blood mononuclear cells (PBMCs). The receptor source for this set is a man aged 18 to 30 with type 2 diabetes. Each CDR3 is given with its conserved first and last residue. The D gene is left open where the match is weak. Clone size is shown for a subset of rows, as once, few, many or a class of expanded clone.

cdr3_length	d_call	v_call	j_call	clone_size	cdr3_nt	cdr3_aa
15	NA	TRBV20-1	TRBJ2-7	NA	TGCAGTGCTAGAGATGGGGAGGGGGGTGCTTCCGAGCAGTACTTC	CSARDGEGGASEQYF
14	TRBD1	TRBV19	TRBJ1-1	many	TGTGCCACTACCGACAGGGGCGGGAACACTGAAGCTTTCTTT	CATTDRGGNTEAFF
10	NA	TRBV6-6	TRBJ2-5	NA	TGTGCCACCCAAGTGAGGACCCAGTACTTC	CATQVRTQYF
15	NA	TRBV19	TRBJ2-5	NA	TGTGCCAGTAGTATCGACAGGACTTACCAAGAGACCCAGTACTTC	CASSIDRTYQETQYF
14	NA	TRBV28	TRBJ2-7	NA	TGTGCCAGCAGTTTGCTATCCAGGGCCTACGAGCAGTACTTC	CASSLLSRAYEQYF
15	TRBD1	TRBV25-1	TRBJ1-4	once	TGTGCCAGCAGTAACCGGGACAGGGCTAATGAAAAACTGTTTTTT	CASSNRDRANEKLFF
13	TRBD1	TRBV2	TRBJ1-1	many	TGTGCCAGCGGACAGGAGTTGAACACTGAAGCTTTCTTT	CASGQELNTEAFF
16	TRBD2	TRBV7-9	TRBJ2-1	NA	TGTGCCAGCAGCCCCCTTACTAGCGGGAGTGGCAATGAGCAGTTCTTC	CASSPLTSGSGNEQFF
16	TRBD2	TRBV20-1	TRBJ2-2	NA	TGCAGTGCTAGAATCCCTAGCGGTTTGAACACCGGGGAGCTGTTTTTT	CSARIPSGLNTGELFF
14	NA	TRBV7-2	TRBJ2-7	few	TGTGCCAGCAGGGCCCGCGGCTTCTCCTACGAGCAGTACTTC	CASRARGFSYEQYF
17	NA	TRBV4-2	TRBJ1-4	few	TGTGCCAGCAGCCAAGATGTGGCGGGTGCAACTAATGAAAAACTGTTTTTT	CASSQDVAGATNEKLFF
13	NA	TRBV27	TRBJ2-5	few	TGTGCCAGCAGTTTAGGGGTGGCGGAGACCCAGTACTTC	CASSLGVAETQYF
16	TRBD2	TRBV15	TRBJ2-1	NA	TGTGCCACCAGCCGCCTACTAGCGGGGGGGGGCGGGGAGCAGTTCTTC	CATSRLLAGGGGEQFF
13	NA	TRBV12-3/TRBV12-4	TRBJ1-1	NA	TGTGCCAGCAGTTTTTTTCTGAGCACTGAAGCTTTCTTT	CASSFFLSTEAFF
16	NA	TRBV13	TRBJ2-7	once	TGTGCCAGCAGCTCCACCTCCTGGAGGGGTACCTACGAGCAGTACTTC	CASSSTSWRGTYEQYF
13	NA	TRBV5-1	TRBJ2-7	NA	TGCGCCAGCAGCAGTGGAGGGGCCTACGAGCAGTACTTC	CASSSGGAYEQYF
15	NA	TRBV10-3	TRBJ1-1	many	TGTGCCATCAGTGAGTCGAGAGGGCCGAACACTGAAGCTTTCTTT	CAISESRGPNTEAFF
14	TRBD1	TRBV12-5	TRBJ2-3	NA	TGTGCCAGCAGTCGACAGGGGGCTGCAGATACGCAGTATTTT	CASSRQGAADTQYF
21	TRBD1	TRBV15	TRBJ1-5	NA	TGTGCCACCAGCGGAGAAAATCGGGACAGGGGGCCCGGAATAGGCAATCAGCCCCAGCATTTT	CATSGENRDRGPGIGNQPQHF
15	NA	TRBV5-1	TRBJ2-3	NA	TGCGCCAGCAGCTTGGTGCTAGAACGCACAGATACGCAGTATTTT	CASSLVLERTDTQYF
16	TRBD2	TRBV2	TRBJ2-7	few	TGTGCCACCGATAACCGCATTAGCGGGGTTACCTACGAGCAGTACTTC	CATDNRISGVTYEQYF
16	NA	TRBV19	TRBJ2-5	NA	TGTGCCAGTAGTATTGTCTCCGGGGCAGGGGCCGAGACCCAGTACTTC	CASSIVSGAGAETQYF
13	NA	TRBV10-1	TRBJ1-1	many	TGCGCCAGCAGTGAGTCCGAGAACACTGAAGCTTTCTTT	CASSESENTEAFF
13	NA	TRBV7-3	TRBJ2-2	NA	TGTGCCAGCAGCTTAACTCCGGACGGGAAGCTGTTTTTT	CASSLTPDGKLFF
13	NA	TRBV6-1	TRBJ2-7	few	TGTGCCAGCAGTGCCAAAACAGGTCACGAGCAGTACTTC	CASSAKTGHEQYF
14	TRBD2	TRBV29-1	TRBJ2-7	NA	TGCAGCGTTGTCCCTAGCGGCCCTACCTACGAGCAGTACTTC	CSVVPSGPTYEQYF
15	NA	TRBV19	TRBJ1-1	NA	TGTGCCAGTACTCATTCCGGGCGGGGGAACACTGAAGCTTTCTTT	CASTHSGRGNTEAFF
15	NA	TRBV28	TRBJ2-7	NA	TGTGCCAGCAGTTTATCGACGGGGGCTGGAGGCGAGCAGTACTTC	CASSLSTGAGGEQYF
14	NA	TRBV10-3	TRBJ2-3	NA	TGTGCCATCAGTGAAGGGGGTAGCACAGATACGCAGTATTTT	CAISEGGSTDTQYF
19	NA	TRBV6-1	TRBJ2-5	few	TGTGCCATCAGAGACGAAGGACAATCGGGCCCGGGTTGGCAAGAGACCCAGTACTTC	CAIRDEGQSGPGWQETQYF
12	NA	TRBV2	TRBJ2-1	NA	TGTGCCAGCGGGGGCTACGCGAATGAGCAGTTCTTC	CASGGYANEQFF
12	NA	TRBV19	TRBJ1-2	NA	TGTGCCAGTAGTTTGACAGATTATGGCTACACCTTC	CASSLTDYGYTF
12	NA	TRBV15	TRBJ2-7	few	TGTGCCACCAGCAGGAAACGACAGGAGCAGTACTTC	CATSRKRQEQYF
13	NA	TRBV6-1	TRBJ1-1	NA	TGTGCCAGCAGTGTTGCTAGATACACTGAAGCTTTCTTT	CASSVARYTEAFF
15	NA	TRBV20-1	TRBJ1-5	NA	TGCAGTGCTAGGACTACTGGGGAACCCAATCAGCCCCAGCATTTT	CSARTTGEPNQPQHF
14	NA	TRBV30	TRBJ2-3	NA	TGTGCCTGGAGCCAGGACTATAGCACAGATACGCAGTATTTT	CAWSQDYSTDTQYF
15	TRBD1	TRBV7-9	TRBJ1-2	few	TGTGCCAGCAGCTTAGAACAGGGGGCGAACTATGGCTACACCTTC	CASSLEQGANYGYTF
13	TRBD2	TRBV20-1	TRBJ2-1	NA	TGCAGTGCTGGGGGACTAGCGGGAAATGAGCAGTTCTTC	CSAGGLAGNEQFF
18	NA	TRBV10-3	TRBJ1-6	few	TGTGCCATCAGTGACGGAGTAAGAGGAAAGACCTATAATTCACCCCTCCACTTT	CAISDGVRGKTYNSPLHF
14	NA	TRBV10-3	TRBJ2-7	NA	TGTGCCATCAGTGGAAGTAGCATTGGCTACGAGCAGTACTTC	CAISGSSIGYEQYF
13	NA	TRBV18	TRBJ2-7	few	TGTGCCAGCTCGCCGACGGTCGGCTGGGAGCAGTACTTC	CASSPTVGWEQYF
15	NA	TRBV7-2	TRBJ2-3	NA	TGTGCCAGCAGCTTAGACGCCTCTAGCACAGATACGCAGTATTTT	CASSLDASSTDTQYF
13	NA	TRBV12-5	TRBJ1-1	few	TGTGCTAGTGCGTTGGGCTTAAACACTGAAGCTTTCTTT	CASALGLNTEAFF
13	NA	TRBV19	TRBJ2-5	few	TGTGCCAGTAGTATACTCTCAGGGGAGACCCAGTACTTC	CASSILSGETQYF
14	NA	TRBV24-1	TRBJ1-5	NA	TGTGCCACCAGTGATTCCGGTCCCGGTCAGCCCCAGCATTTT	CATSDSGPGQPQHF
14	NA	TRBV30	TRBJ1-1	NA	TGTGCCTGGGGCCCGAATCTGTGGAACACTGAAGCTTTCTTT	CAWGPNLWNTEAFF
18	NA	TRBV2	TRBJ2-3	NA	TGTGCCAGCAGTGAATCACGCCGCGGAGTAGGGGCGCCTAATACGCAGTATTTT	CASSESRRGVGAPNTQYF
13	TRBD2	TRBV29-1	TRBJ2-1	NA	TGCAGCGGGTGTCTAGCGGACTGGGATGAGCAGTTCTTC	CSGCLADWDEQFF
14	NA	TRBV28	TRBJ2-7	NA	TGTGCCAGCAGTTTATTACAGGCACTTTACGAGCAGTACTTC	CASSLLQALYEQYF
14	TRBD1	TRBV2	TRBJ2-7	few	TGTGCCAGCACCCTACCGGGACAGGTTTACGAGCAGTACTTC	CASTLPGQVYEQYF
13	TRBD2	TRBV2	TRBJ2-3	few	TGTGCCGCTTCCCTCCGGGGACTAGAGGCGCAGTATTTT	CAASLRGLEAQYF
15	TRBD2	TRBV5-1	TRBJ2-1	NA	TGCGCCAGCCGGACTAGCGGAAATACCTACAATGAGCAGTTCTTC	CASRTSGNTYNEQFF
16	NA	TRBV7-2	TRBJ2-3	NA	TGTGCCAGCAGCTTAGATGCTTTACTGTACACAGATACGCAGTATTTT	CASSLDALLYTDTQYF
16	TRBD2	TRBV6-5	TRBJ2-7	NA	TGTGCCAGCAGTTCACCTCGGACTAGCGGTTACTACGAGCAGTACTTC	CASSSPRTSGYYEQYF